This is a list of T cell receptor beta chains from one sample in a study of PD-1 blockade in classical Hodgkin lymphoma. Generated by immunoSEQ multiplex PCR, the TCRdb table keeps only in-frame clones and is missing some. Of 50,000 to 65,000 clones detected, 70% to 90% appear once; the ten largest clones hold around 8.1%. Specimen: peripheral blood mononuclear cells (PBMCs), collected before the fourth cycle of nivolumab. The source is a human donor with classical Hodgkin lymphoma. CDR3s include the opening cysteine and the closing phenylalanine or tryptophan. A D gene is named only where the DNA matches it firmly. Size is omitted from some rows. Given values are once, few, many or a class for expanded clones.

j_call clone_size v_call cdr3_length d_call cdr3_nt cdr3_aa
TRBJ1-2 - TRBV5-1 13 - TGCGCCAGCAGCTTGGGGCAGACATATGGCTACACCTTC CASSLGQTYGYTF
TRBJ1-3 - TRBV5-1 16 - TGCGCCAGCAGCGAATCCCCGGCAGGCTTGGGAAACACCATATATTTT CASSESPAGLGNTIYF
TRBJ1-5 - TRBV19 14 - TGTGCCAGTAGTACCCAGCAGGGTAATCAGCCCCAGCATTTT CASSTQQGNQPQHF
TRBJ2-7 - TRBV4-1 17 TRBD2 TGCGCCAGCAGCAATGCGAGAGGCGGGGGGGGTGTTGGCGAGCAGTACTTC CASSNARGGGGVGEQYF
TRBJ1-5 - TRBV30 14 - TGTGCCTGGAGTGTACTAGGGGATTATCAGCCCCAGCATTTT CAWSVLGDYQPQHF
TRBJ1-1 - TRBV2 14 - TGTGCCAGCAGTGAAGAGGGGCAGCGAACTGAAGCTTTCTTT CASSEEGQRTEAFF
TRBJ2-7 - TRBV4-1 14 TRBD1 TGCGCCAGCAGCCATCCGGGACAGGGCTACGAGCAGTACTTC CASSHPGQGYEQYF
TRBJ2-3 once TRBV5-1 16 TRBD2 TGCGCCAGCAGCTTAACCGGGACTAGCCGCTCGTATACGCAGTATTTT CASSLTGTSRSYTQYF
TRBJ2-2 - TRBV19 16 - TGTGCCAGTAGTATTTCAGGGGACCCCTACACCGGGGAGCTGTTTTTT CASSISGDPYTGELFF
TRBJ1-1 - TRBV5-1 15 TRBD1 TGCGCCAGCAGCTTGAGCCGGACAGGGTCTGCTGAAGCTTTCTTT CASSLSRTGSAEAFF
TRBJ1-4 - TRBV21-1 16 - TGTGCCAGCAGGGCTAAACAGGGGGCCCTCGGTGAAAAACTGTTTTTT CASRAKQGALGEKLFF
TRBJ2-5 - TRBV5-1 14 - TGCGCCACCTCGAGGGGAACATTCCAAGAGACCCAGTACTTC CATSRGTFQETQYF
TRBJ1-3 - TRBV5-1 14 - TGCGCCAGCAGCTTGATGGATTCTGGAAACACCATATATTTT CASSLMDSGNTIYF
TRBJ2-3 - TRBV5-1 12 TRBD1 TGCGCCAGCAGCTTGGAGGGACAGAGGGGGTATTTT CASSLEGQRGYF
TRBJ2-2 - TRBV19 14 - TGTGCCAGTATCCCGGTGGTGTACACCGGGGAGCTGTTTTTT CASIPVVYTGELFF
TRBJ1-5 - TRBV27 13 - TGTGCCAGCAGTTTGCAGAACAATCAGCCCCAGCATTTT CASSLQNNQPQHF
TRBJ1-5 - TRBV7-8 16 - TGTGCCAGCAGCTTTTTTTCGGGACCGGACAATCAGCCCCAGCATTTT CASSFFSGPDNQPQHF
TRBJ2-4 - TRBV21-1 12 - TGTGCCAGCAAGGTGGGCGACAACATTCAGTACTTC CASKVGDNIQYF
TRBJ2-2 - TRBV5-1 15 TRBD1 TGCGCCAGCAGCTACGACAGGGGGAACACCGGGGAGCTGTTTTTT CASSYDRGNTGELFF
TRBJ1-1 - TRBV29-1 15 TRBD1 TGCAGCGTTGTCCGACAGGGCAGGATGAACACTGAAGCTTTCTTT CSVVRQGRMNTEAFF
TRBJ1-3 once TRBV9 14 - TGTGCCAGCAGTGCCGCGGGACAAGGAAACACCATATATTTT CASSAAGQGNTIYF
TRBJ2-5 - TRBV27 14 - TGTGCCAGCAGGCCGGGACCCCCTAAAGAGACCCAGTACTTC CASRPGPPKETQYF
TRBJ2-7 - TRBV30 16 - TGTGCCTGGAGTGTGGGGGGACGCCTCCTATCCTACGAGCAGTACTTC CAWSVGGRLLSYEQYF
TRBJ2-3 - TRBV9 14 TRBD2 TGTGCCAGCAGCATTAGCGGGGTCCAAGATACGCAGTATTTT CASSISGVQDTQYF
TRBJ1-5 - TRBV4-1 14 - TGCGCCAGCAGCCACCCTTCTAGCAATCAGCCCCAGCATTTT CASSHPSSNQPQHF
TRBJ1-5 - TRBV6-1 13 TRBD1 TGTGCCAGCAGGATTGACAGGGCGCAGCCCCAGCATTTT CASRIDRAQPQHF
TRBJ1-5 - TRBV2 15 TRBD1 TGTGCCAGCAGTGATAGGGGGCTTGGGAATCAGCCCCAGCATTTT CASSDRGLGNQPQHF